This T cell receptor beta chain was found in a study of cytomegalovirus exposure and HLA in healthy donors. Study-wide results and caveats: Clusters of TCRs from the first cohort tended to co-occur in the 120 validation repertoires (as a later analysis found). A list of 164 TCR beta chains associated with cytomegalovirus was given.

TCRdb's copy holds only in-frame clones and misses some; the assay was immunoSEQ multiplex PCR. The sample lists more than 120,000 clones, around nine tenths occurring once. V lost 2 bases to trimming and J lost 2 bases, with 10 bases between them. Per the germline V gene, CDR1 is MNHEY and CDR2 is SMNVEV (reference sequence). CDR3 length equals 15 residues. Remarks on this clone: Its antigen is currently unknown.

The V call is TRBV27, the J call TRBJ2-1, with a possible D match to TRBD1 (5 bases). Specimen: PBMCs. This sequence originates from a man in his late teens or twenties in good health and CMV-seropositive. The CDR3 nucleotides read TGTGCCAGCAGTTTACGGCAGGGTACCTACAATGAGCAGTTCTTC. Translated, it gives CASSLRQGTYNEQFF.